The 22 T cell receptor beta chains in this list originate from one sample, sequenced in a study of T cells after yellow fever vaccination. TCRdb fed the 5' RACE reads into MiXCR, producing one record per CDR3 protein. The sample consists of approximately 580,000 distinct CDR3 sequences, approximately 16% of them appearing once. This material consisted of PBMCs, taken less than 6 days after the first yellow fever vaccination. These receptors all stem from a man between 18 and 29 years old who received the YFV17D yellow fever vaccine.

The V and J genes are TRBV2 and TRBJ2-5, with 12 bases fitting TRBD2. This CDR3 contains 14 residues. Germline V CDR1 and CDR2: SNHLY, FYNNEI. V was pared by 6 bases and J by 4 bases, with 3 bases of the junction left unmatched. This chain's CDR3 is CASRLAGGLETQYF. The DNA for the CDR3 is TGTGCCAGCAGACTAGCGGGGGGCCTAGAGACCCAGTACTTC.

This sequence joins TRBV7-9 and TRBJ2-1, with 8 bases that match TRBD2. The germline gives CDR1 SEHNR, CDR2 FQNEAQ (reference sequence). With 5 bases clipped from V and 4 bases from J, the junction kept 4 bases outside the gene matches. The CDR3 loop spans 14 amino acids. CDR3 in amino acids: CASSLTSEYNEQFF. The CDR3 region has the DNA TGTGCCAGCAGCCTGACTAGCGAGTACAATGAGCAGTTCTTC.

This clonotype was picked up a small number of times. V and J are TRBV5-6 and TRBJ1-6; TRBD1 might be the D (6 bases). The CDR3 is 15 amino acids. The V end was cut by 3 bases, the J end by 8 bases, with 15 bases between. Germline CDR1 SGHDT, CDR2 YYEEEE. CDR3 protein: CASSSEQGFDSPLHF. DNA of the CDR3: TGTGCCAGCAGCTCTGAACAGGGTTTTGATTCACCCCTCCACTTT.

CDR3 DNA sequence: TGTGCCAGCAGCGTGAGGACAGGACGGAGTCTTTACTACGAGCAGTACTTC. It is translated as CASSVRTGRSLYYEQYF. The rearrangement uses TRBV14 and TRBJ2-7; TRBD1 matches at 7 bases. V shed 5 bases and J 3 bases; nucleotides not matched to a gene: 16. This CDR3 is built from 17 residues. Germline CDR1 and CDR2: SGHDN and FVKESK.

This clonotype was counted a few times. The chain has TRBV6-1 and TRBJ1-2; no firm D call. The CDR3 runs 14 residues. Germline CDR1 is MNHNS and CDR2 is SASEGT. CDR3 nucleotide sequence: TGTGCTTCCAAACCTGGTCCCCAGCATAGTGGCTACACCTTC. Amino acid sequence: CASKPGPQHSGYTF.

This clonotype has a handful of counts. This chain uses TRBV6-1 with TRBJ2-3, with 10 bases matching TRBD2. The V segment lost 6 bases and the J segment 2 bases; nucleotides outside the gene matches: 8. CDR3 length: 16 residues. Looked up from germline, CDR1 is MNHNS and CDR2 is SASEGT. The CDR3 DNA reads TGTGCCAGCAGCCCCCTGAGCGGGGGGGCCACAGATACGCAGTATTTT. Translation: CASSPLSGGATDTQYF.

V is TRBV30 and J is TRBJ2-5; D is undetermined. The germline CDR1 and CDR2 sequences are GTSNPN and SVGIG (reference sequence). Trimming pared 3 bases from V and 2 bases from J, leaving 1 base between. The CDR3 consists of 10 residues. The CDR3 sequence: CAWRQETQYF. The CDR3 coding sequence is TGTGCCTGGAGACAAGAGACCCAGTACTTC.

V usage is TRBV6-5 and J usage is TRBJ1-4; the D gene is possibly TRBD1 (6 bases). V lost 3 bases and J 11 bases, leaving 16 bases between the germline ends. Germline loops: CDR1 MNHEY, CDR2 SVGAGI. The CDR3 runs to 14 residues. The CDR3 loop reads CASSYRGPGQKLFF. DNA for the CDR3: TGTGCCAGCAGTTATCGGGGGCCCGGGCAGAAACTGTTTTTT.

This chain uses TRBV7-9 with TRBJ2-5, with a possible D match to TRBD2 (6 bases). This CDR3 spans 14 amino acids. Deletions cut 5 bases from V and 1 base from J, with 11 bases between. The germline V gene encodes CDR1 SEHNR and CDR2 FQNEAQ (reference sequence). The CDR3 spells CASSHPGVQETQYF. CDR3 DNA: TGTGCCAGCAGCCACCCGGGAGTCCAAGAGACCCAGTACTTC.

This clonotype was recorded a few times. The CDR3 region has the DNA TGCGCCAGCAGCCAGCTCGTTCCGGCGGATGAGCAGTTCTTC. This encodes CASSQLVPADEQFF. The gene calls are TRBV4-3 and TRBJ2-1, with no clear D. Trimming stripped 3 bases from V and 8 bases from J, with 14 bases between. Germline lookup yields CDR1 LGHNA and CDR2 YSLEER. This CDR3 has 14 amino acids.

This clonotype was counted at least ten times. The chain combines TRBV12-3 or TRBV12-4 with TRBJ1-3; no clear D. CDR3 length equals 12 residues. V was cut by 6 bases and J by 13 bases, with 16 bases left in between. CDR3 protein: CASSLRPGAIYF. In nucleotides, the CDR3 is TGTGCCAGCAGCCTCCGCCCAGGTGCTATATATTTT.

The chain couples TRBV13 to TRBJ1-1, with D unresolved. CDR3 length: 13 amino acids. The V end lost 5 bases, the J end lost 6 bases, and 13 bases lay between the germline ends. The V gene's germline CDR1 is PRHDT and CDR2 FYEKMQ (reference sequence). The CDR3 nucleotides read TGTGCCAGCAGCCTAGTAGGAGTTCCTGAAGCTTTCTTT. It specifies CASSLVGVPEAFF.

This clonotype appeared a few times. This chain joins TRBV6-5 and TRBJ1-1; unclear D gene. Trimming removed 4 bases from V and 4 bases from J, with 19 bases in between. This CDR3 contains 16 residues. Germline V gene sequence: CDR1 MNHEY, CDR2 SVGAGI. The CDR3 loop is CASSSTEGLGGTEAFF. CDR3 DNA: TGTGCCAGCAGTTCTACTGAAGGCCTTGGTGGCACTGAAGCTTTCTTT.

This clonotype was detected only a few times. V is TRBV7-2 and J is TRBJ2-1, with 8 bases fitting TRBD2. Germline trimming cut 4 bases from V and 4 bases from J; bases unmatched to any gene: 3. CDR3 length: 14 residues. Germline loops: CDR1 SGHTA, CDR2 FQGNSA. In DNA form, the CDR3 reads TGTGCCAGCAGCTACGCGGGGGGATACAATGAGCAGTTCTTC. It translates to CASSYAGGYNEQFF.

This clonotype has only a few counts. The J gene is TRBJ2-3, the V gene TRBV4-1; weak D call: TRBD2 (6 bases). CDR1 is MGHRA and CDR2 is YSYEKL in the germline V gene. The CDR3 runs 16 residues. Trimming left V 0 bases short and J 5 bases short, with 15 bases between. CDR3 sequence (DNA): TGCGCCAGCAGCCAAGATAGCGGCGGACCCAGAGATACGCAGTATTTT. It yields the protein CASSQDSGGPRDTQYF.

This chain connects TRBV4-1 to TRBJ2-3; 12 bases line up with TRBD1. This CDR3 has 17 amino acids. Trimming cost V 2 bases and J 7 bases; bases outside gene matches: 10. Germline values: CDR1 MGHRA, CDR2 YSYEKL. The CDR3 sequence is CASSQKAGQGATNTQYF. DNA for the CDR3: TGCGCCAGCAGCCAAAAGGCGGGACAGGGGGCGACGAATACGCAGTATTTT.

CDR3 sequence reads: CASSLRQGKRYSNQPQHF. The CDR3 nucleotides are TGTGCCAGCAGCTTAAGACAGGGGAAGAGGTATAGCAATCAGCCCCAGCATTTT. This chain joins TRBV7-8 and TRBJ1-5, with 8 bases matching TRBD1. Germline V lookup: CDR1 SGHVS, CDR2 FQNEAQ. This CDR3 region has 18 residues. J lost 0 bases, V lost 2 bases, and 9 bases had no gene match. Using reference TRBV7-8 and TRBJ1-5 for the parts outside the CDR3, the full variable domain is GAGVSQSPRYKVAKRGQDVALRCDPISGHVSLFWYQQALGQGPEFLTYFQNEAQLDKSGLPSDRFFAERPEGSVSTLKIQRTQQEDSAVYLCASSLRQGKRYSNQPQHFGDGTRLSIL.

The chain is built from TRBV18 and TRBJ1-5; no reliable D call. V was clipped by 1 base and J by 7 bases, with 8 bases between them. The germline V gene has CDR1 KGHSH and CDR2 LQKENI. CDR3 length: 13 amino acids. The CDR3, as DNA: TGTGCCAGCTCACCACGGGAGGGACAGCCCCAGCATTTT. This gives the protein CASSPREGQPQHF.

This chain uses TRBV24-1 with TRBJ2-3, with TRBD2 matching 8 bases. Germline assignment: CDR1 KGHDR and CDR2 SFDVKD. This CDR3 region has 15 residues. The junction had 3 bases not matched to a gene; V was cut back by 4 bases and J by 1 base. DNA for the CDR3: TGTGCCACCAGTGAGGCGACTAGCGGCACAGATACGCAGTATTTT. Its translation: CATSEATSGTDTQYF.

This chain uses TRBV7-6 with TRBJ2-5; D possibly matches TRBD1 or TRBD2 (6 bases each). Germline loops: CDR1 SGHVS, CDR2 FNYEAQ. V lost 1 base, J lost 3 bases, and 12 bases lay in between. CDR3 length: 15 residues. For the CDR3, the DNA is TGTGCCAGCAGCTTAGGGGGCGGGACAAAAGAGACCCAGTACTTC. Protein: CASSLGGGTKETQYF.

The chain links TRBV12-3 or TRBV12-4 to TRBJ1-2; D is perhaps TRBD1 (5 bases). V was pared by 3 bases and J by 4 bases, with 15 bases between. The CDR3 loop spans 15 amino acids. DNA of the CDR3: TGTGCCAGCAGTTTTGATGGGGGGGGACCCTATGGCTACACCTTC. Encoded protein: CASSFDGGGPYGYTF.

This clonotype was seen a handful of times. The rearrangement uses TRBV25-1 and TRBJ1-1; no clear D gene. Trimming took 4 bases from V and 3 from J, leaving 6 bases between them. The CDR3 totals 12 residues. Germline CDR1 reads MGHDK; CDR2 reads SYGVNS. The DNA of the CDR3 is TGTGCCAGCAGTGGTCGGGACACTGAAGCTTTCTTT. Amino acid sequence: CASSGRDTEAFF.